This is a list of T cell receptor beta chains from one sample in a study of blood T cell repertoires in COVID-19. Method: immunoSEQ multiplex PCR; TCRdb's copy keeps in-frame clones and lacks some. The table records tens of thousands of clones, more than 70% of them present only once. Sequenced input: peripheral blood. These receptors all stem from a woman older than 75 in a cohort sampled during active or convalescent COVID-19. CDR3s include the opening cysteine and the closing phenylalanine or tryptophan. D genes are given only for firm matches. Clone size is stated in some rows and not others, as once, few, many or a class when expanded.

D	size	J	V	CDR3	DNA
TRBD1	.	TRBJ1-4	TRBV4-1	CASSPGQGNFEKLFF	TGCGCCAGCAGCCCCGGACAGGGAAATTTTGAAAAACTGTTTTTT
TRBD1	.	TRBJ2-7	TRBV5-6	CASSSRDRGSYEQYF	TGTGCCAGCAGCTCACGGGACAGGGGCTCCTACGAGCAGTACTTC
TRBD2	.	TRBJ2-5	TRBV28	CASSPPPRVRTSGTQYF	TGTGCCAGCAGCCCTCCCCCGCGGGTCCGGACTAGCGGGACCCAGTACTTC
.	few	TRBJ1-4	TRBV5-6	CASSLEGGHPLNEKLFF	TGTGCCAGCAGCTTGGAGGGGGGGCATCCCCTTAATGAAAAACTGTTTTTT
.	.	TRBJ2-1	TRBV14	CASSQASGASIKFF	TGTGCCAGCAGCCAAGCGAGCGGTGCGTCTATTAAGTTCTTC
.	.	TRBJ2-1	TRBV19	CASTSQVSYNEQFF	TGTGCCAGTACATCACAGGTCTCCTACAATGAGCAGTTCTTC
.	.	TRBJ1-1	TRBV7-9	CASSLYSSGSTEAFF	TGTGCCAGCAGCTTATATAGTTCGGGATCCACTGAAGCTTTCTTT
.	.	TRBJ1-5	TRBV6-1	CASSDSRSNQPQHF	TGTGCCAGCAGTGACAGCAGGAGCAATCAGCCCCAGCATTTT
TRBD1	.	TRBJ1-5	TRBV19	CASSTVTGGNQPQHF	TGTGCCAGTAGTACCGTGACAGGGGGCAATCAGCCCCAGCATTTT
TRBD2	.	TRBJ2-1	TRBV19	CASSIRLAGEQFF	TGTGCCAGTAGTATCAGACTAGCCGGGGAGCAGTTCTTC
TRBD1	.	TRBJ2-3	TRBV7-9	CASSLRTGTGGTDTQYF	TGTGCCAGCAGCCTAAGGACAGGGACAGGCGGCACAGATACGCAGTATTTT
TRBD2	.	TRBJ2-1	TRBV18	CASSPGLAGEEQFF	TGTGCCAGCTCACCGGGACTAGCGGGAGAAGAGCAGTTCTTC
.	.	TRBJ1-1	TRBV5-1	CASSYRNTEAFF	TGCGCCAGCAGCTATAGAAACACTGAAGCTTTCTTT
.	.	TRBJ1-5	TRBV18	CASSPRQEIQPQHF	TGTGCCAGCTCACCCCGACAGGAGATCCAGCCCCAGCATTTT
.	.	TRBJ2-5	TRBV30	CAWSGRRVQETQYF	TGTGCCTGGAGTGGTCGCAGGGTCCAAGAGACCCAGTACTTC
TRBD1	.	TRBJ1-2	TRBV9	CASSVGQGDGYTF	TGTGCCAGCAGCGTAGGACAGGGAGATGGCTACACCTTC
.	few	TRBJ1-1	TRBV28	CASTLIGRSEAFF	TGTGCCAGCACCCTAATCGGCAGGTCAGAAGCTTTCTTT
TRBD1	.	TRBJ1-1	TRBV29-1	CSVMTGGTEAFF	TGCAGCGTTATGACAGGGGGGACTGAAGCTTTCTTT
TRBD1	.	TRBJ1-3	TRBV7-9	CASSSNFDRGAGNTIYF	TGTGCCAGCAGCTCCAACTTTGACAGGGGGGCTGGAAACACCATATATTTT
.	.	TRBJ2-7	TRBV19	CASSPGAGASSYEQYF	TGTGCCAGTAGTCCCGGGGCAGGGGCTTCATCCTACGAGCAGTACTTC
.	few	TRBJ1-1	TRBV5-1	CASTGGTEAFF	TGCGCCAGCACGGGGGGCACTGAAGCTTTCTTT
TRBD2	.	TRBJ2-1	TRBV7-9	CASSWSKLAGLGYNEQFF	TGTGCCAGCAGCTGGAGTAAACTAGCGGGACTAGGCTACAATGAGCAGTTCTTC
.	.	TRBJ1-5	TRBV24-1	CATSDGTGLSNQPQHF	TGTGCCACCAGTGACGGGACGGGACTAAGCAATCAGCCCCAGCATTTT
.	.	TRBJ1-1	TRBV2	CASMREGFMNTEAFF	TGTGCCAGCATGAGGGAGGGATTCATGAACACTGAAGCTTTCTTT
.	few	TRBJ2-3	TRBV5-6	CASSSGLVGTDTQYF	TGTGCCAGCAGCTCCGGACTGGTGGGAACAGATACGCAGTATTTT
TRBD2	.	TRBJ2-2	TRBV24-1	CATSDFGLAGSGELFF	TGTGCCACCAGTGACTTTGGACTAGCGGGATCCGGGGAGCTGTTTTTT
.	.	TRBJ2-7	TRBV5-4	CASSFPGSYEQYF	TGTGCCAGCAGCTTCCCAGGCTCCTACGAGCAGTACTTC
TRBD1	.	TRBJ1-1	TRBV28	CASSLADRGSAFF	TGTGCCAGCAGTTTAGCGGACAGGGGATCAGCTTTCTTT
TRBD1	.	TRBJ1-2	TRBV5-1	CASSLAQGQGNYGYTF	TGCGCCAGCAGCCTGGCACAGGGGCAGGGGAACTATGGCTACACCTTC